This paragraph covers one T cell receptor beta chain sequence. The target antigen is unknown. The data originate from a study of graft-versus-host responses after intestinal transplantation. Profiling relied on immunoSEQ multiplex PCR, and the TCRdb table lists in-frame clones only, not all of them. Here the sample spans approximately 77,000 clones, around 93% being singletons. Study-level points and caveats: Ileal or blood samples showed some GvH clones first, and such clones were also found in recipient marrow.

Germline loops: CDR1 MNHEY, CDR2 SVGAGI. This CDR3 has 15 residues. The ends lost 1 base at V and 10 bases at J; junction bases unmatched: 3. Specimen: PBMCs, collected 98 days after intestinal transplantation. This receptor was obtained from a human patient who received an intestinal transplant, so some T cells may come from the graft donor. The V and J genes are TRBV6-5 and TRBJ1-6, with TRBD1 matching 11 bases. The CDR3 sequence is CASSYLGQGESPLHF. In DNA, the CDR3 is TGTGCCAGCAGTTACTTGGGACAGGGGGAATCACCCCTCCACTTT.